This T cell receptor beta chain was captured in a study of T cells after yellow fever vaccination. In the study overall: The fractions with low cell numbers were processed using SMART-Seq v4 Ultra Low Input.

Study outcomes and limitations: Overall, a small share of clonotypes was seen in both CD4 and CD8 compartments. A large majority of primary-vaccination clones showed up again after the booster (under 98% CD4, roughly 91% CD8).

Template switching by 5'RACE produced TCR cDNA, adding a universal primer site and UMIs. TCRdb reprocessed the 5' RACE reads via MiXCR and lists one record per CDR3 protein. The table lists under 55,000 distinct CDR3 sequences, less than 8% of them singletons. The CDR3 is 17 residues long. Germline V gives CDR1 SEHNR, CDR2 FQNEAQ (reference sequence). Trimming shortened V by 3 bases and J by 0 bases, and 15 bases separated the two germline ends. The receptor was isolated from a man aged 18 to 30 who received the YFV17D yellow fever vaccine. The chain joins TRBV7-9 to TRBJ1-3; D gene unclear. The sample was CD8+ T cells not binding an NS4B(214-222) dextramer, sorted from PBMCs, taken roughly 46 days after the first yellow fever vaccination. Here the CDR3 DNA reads TGTGCCAGCAGCTTGCCCTCCACAGTGAGCTCTGGAAACACCATATATTTT. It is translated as CASSLPSTVSSGNTIYF.